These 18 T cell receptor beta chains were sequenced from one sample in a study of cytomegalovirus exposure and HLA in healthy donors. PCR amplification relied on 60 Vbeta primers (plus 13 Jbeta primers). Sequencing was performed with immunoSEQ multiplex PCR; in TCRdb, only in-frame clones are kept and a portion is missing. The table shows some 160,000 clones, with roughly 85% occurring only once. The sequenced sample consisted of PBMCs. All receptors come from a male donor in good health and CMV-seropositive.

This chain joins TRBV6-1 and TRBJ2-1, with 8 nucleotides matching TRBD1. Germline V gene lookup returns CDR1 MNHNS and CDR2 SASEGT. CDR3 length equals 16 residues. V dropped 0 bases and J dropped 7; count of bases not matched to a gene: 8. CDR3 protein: CASSEARARGRNEQFF. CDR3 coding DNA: TGTGCCAGCAGTGAAGCAAGGGCCAGGGGGCGGAATGAGCAGTTCTTC.

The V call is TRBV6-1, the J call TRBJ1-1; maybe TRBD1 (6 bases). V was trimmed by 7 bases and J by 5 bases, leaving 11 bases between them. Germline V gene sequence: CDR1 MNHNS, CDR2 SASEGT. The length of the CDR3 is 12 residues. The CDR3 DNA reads TGTGCCAGCATCCGGGGGGCTACTGAAGCTTTCTTT. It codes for CASIRGATEAFF.

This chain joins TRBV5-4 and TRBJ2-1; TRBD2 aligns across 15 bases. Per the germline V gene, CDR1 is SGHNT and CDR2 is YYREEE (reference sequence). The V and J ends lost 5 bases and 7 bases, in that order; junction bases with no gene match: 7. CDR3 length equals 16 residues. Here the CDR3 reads CASRPGTSGGLNEQFF. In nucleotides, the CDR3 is TGTGCCAGCAGACCTGGGACTAGCGGGGGGTTGAATGAGCAGTTCTTC. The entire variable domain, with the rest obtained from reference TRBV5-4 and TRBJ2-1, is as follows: ETGVTQSPTHLIKTRGQQVTLRCSSQSGHNTVSWYQQALGQGPQFIFQYYREEENGRGNFPPRFSGLQFPNYSSELNVNALELDDSALYLCASRPGTSGGLNEQFFGPGTRLTVL.

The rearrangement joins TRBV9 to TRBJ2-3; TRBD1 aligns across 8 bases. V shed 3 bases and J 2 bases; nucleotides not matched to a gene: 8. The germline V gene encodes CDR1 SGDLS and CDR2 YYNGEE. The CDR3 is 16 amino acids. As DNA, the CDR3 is TGTGCCAGCAGCGCCCGGACAGGGTGGACCACAGATACGCAGTATTTT. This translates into CASSARTGWTTDTQYF.

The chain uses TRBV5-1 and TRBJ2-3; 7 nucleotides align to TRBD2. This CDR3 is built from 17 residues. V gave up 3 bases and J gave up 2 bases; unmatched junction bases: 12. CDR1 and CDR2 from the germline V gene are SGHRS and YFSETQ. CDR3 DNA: TGCGCCAGCAGCTCTCCCAGGTCGCTAGCGGACACAGATACGCAGTATTTT. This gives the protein CASSSPRSLADTDTQYF.

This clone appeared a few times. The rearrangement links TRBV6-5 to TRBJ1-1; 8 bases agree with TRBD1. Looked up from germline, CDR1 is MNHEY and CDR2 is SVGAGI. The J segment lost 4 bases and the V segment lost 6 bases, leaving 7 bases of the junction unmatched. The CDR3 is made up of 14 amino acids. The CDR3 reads CASRPRGRATEAFF. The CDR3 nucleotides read TGTGCCAGCAGACCCAGGGGGCGCGCCACTGAAGCTTTCTTT.

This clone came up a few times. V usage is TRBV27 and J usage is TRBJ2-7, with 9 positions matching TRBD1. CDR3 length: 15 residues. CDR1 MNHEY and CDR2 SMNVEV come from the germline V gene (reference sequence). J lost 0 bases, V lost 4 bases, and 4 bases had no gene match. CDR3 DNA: TGTGCCAGCAGTTCACCGGGACAGGGCTCCTACGAGCAGTACTTC. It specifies CASSSPGQGSYEQYF.

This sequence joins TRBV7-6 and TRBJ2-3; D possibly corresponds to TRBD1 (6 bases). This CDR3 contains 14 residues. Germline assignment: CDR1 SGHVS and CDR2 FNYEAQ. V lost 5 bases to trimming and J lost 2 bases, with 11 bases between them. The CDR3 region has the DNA TGTGCCAGCAGCGCAGGGGACCACACAGATACGCAGTATTTT. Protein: CASSAGDHTDTQYF. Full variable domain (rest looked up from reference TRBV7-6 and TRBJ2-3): GAGVSQSPRYKVTKRGQDVALRCDPISGHVSLYWYRQALGQGPEFLTYFNYEAQQDKSGLPNDRFSAERPEGSISTLTIQRTEQRDSAMYRCASSAGDHTDTQYFGPGTRLTVL.

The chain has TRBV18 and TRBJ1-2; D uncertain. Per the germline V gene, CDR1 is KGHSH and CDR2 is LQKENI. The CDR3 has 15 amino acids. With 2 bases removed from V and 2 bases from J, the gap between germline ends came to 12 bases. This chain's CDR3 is CASSPEGILNYGYTF. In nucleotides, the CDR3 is TGTGCCAGCTCACCAGAGGGCATCTTAAACTATGGCTACACCTTC. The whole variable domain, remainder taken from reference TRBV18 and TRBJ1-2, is NAGVMQNPRHLVRRRGQEARLRCSPMKGHSHVYWYRQLPEEGLKFMVYLQKENIIDESGMPKERFSAEFPKEGPSILRIQQVVRGDSAAYFCASSPEGILNYGYTFGSGTRLTVV.

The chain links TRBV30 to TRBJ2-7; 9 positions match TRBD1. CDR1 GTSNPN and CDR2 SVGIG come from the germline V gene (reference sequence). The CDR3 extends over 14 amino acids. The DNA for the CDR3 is TGTGCTGGTTACCGGGACAGGGAAATCTACGAGCAGTACTTC. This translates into CAGYRDREIYEQYF.

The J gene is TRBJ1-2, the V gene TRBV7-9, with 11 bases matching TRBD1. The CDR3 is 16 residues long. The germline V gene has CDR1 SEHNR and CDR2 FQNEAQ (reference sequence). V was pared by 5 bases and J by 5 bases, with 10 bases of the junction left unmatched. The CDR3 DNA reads TGTGCCAGCAGCAAACCTTCCGGGACAGGGGGGTATGGCTACACCTTC. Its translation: CASSKPSGTGGYGYTF. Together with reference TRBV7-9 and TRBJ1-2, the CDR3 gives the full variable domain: DTGVSQNPRHKITKRGQNVTFRCDPISEHNRLYWYRQTLGQGPEFLTYFQNEAQLEKSRLLSDRFSAERPKGSFSTLEIQRTEQGDSAMYLCASSKPSGTGGYGYTFGSGTRLTVV.

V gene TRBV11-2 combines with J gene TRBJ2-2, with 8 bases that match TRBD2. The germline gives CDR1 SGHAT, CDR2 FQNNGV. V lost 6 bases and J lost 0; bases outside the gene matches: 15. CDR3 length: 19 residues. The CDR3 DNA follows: TGTGCCAGCAGGCCCCATTTCCAGCGGGGGATAGCGAACACCGGGGAGCTGTTTTTT. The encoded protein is CASRPHFQRGIANTGELFF.

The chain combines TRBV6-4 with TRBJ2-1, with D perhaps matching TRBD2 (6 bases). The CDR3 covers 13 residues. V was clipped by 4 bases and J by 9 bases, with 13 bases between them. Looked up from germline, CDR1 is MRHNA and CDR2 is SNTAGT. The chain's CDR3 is CASSGLRGGEQFF. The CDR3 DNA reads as TGTGCCAGCAGTGGCCTAAGGGGAGGTGAGCAGTTCTTC.

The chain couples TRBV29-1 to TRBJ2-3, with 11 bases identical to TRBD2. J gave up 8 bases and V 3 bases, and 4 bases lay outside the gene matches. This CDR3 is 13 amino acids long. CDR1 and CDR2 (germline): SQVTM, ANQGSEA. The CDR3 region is CSVDLTSGGTQYF. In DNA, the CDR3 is TGCAGCGTTGATCTCACTAGCGGGGGTACGCAGTATTTT.

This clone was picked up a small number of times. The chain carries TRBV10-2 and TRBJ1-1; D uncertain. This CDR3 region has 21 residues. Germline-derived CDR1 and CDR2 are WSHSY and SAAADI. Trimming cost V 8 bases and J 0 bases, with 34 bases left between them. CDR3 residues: CASLSRGGFPDSLALNTEAFF. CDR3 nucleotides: TGCGCCAGCTTGAGTCGGGGAGGTTTCCCCGACTCCCTCGCCTTGAACACTGAAGCTTTCTTT.

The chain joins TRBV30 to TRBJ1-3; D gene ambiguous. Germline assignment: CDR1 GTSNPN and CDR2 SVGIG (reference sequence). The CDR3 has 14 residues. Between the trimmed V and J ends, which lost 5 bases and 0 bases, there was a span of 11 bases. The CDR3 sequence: CAWSPGNSGNTIYF. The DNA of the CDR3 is TGTGCCTGGTCCCCGGGGAACTCTGGAAACACCATATATTTT.

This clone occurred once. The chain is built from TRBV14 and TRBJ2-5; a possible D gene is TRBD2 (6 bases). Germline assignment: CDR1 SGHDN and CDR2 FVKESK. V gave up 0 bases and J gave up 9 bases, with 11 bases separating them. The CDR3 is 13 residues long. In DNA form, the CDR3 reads TGTGCCAGCAGCCAAGATGGGTGGGAGGCCCAGTACTTC. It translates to CASSQDGWEAQYF.

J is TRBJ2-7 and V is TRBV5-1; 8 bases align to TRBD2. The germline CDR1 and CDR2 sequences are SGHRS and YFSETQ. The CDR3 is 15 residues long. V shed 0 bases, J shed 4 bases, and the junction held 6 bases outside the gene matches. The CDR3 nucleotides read TGCGCCAGCAGCTTGGGTGGGGCTAGCGGGTACGAGCAGTACTTC. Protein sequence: CASSLGGASGYEQYF. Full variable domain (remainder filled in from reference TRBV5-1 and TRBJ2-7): KAGVTQTPRYLIKTRGQQVTLSCSPISGHRSVSWYQQTPGQGLQFLFEYFSETQRNKGNFPGRFSGRQFSNSRSEMNVSTLELGDSALYLCASSLGGASGYEQYFGPGTRLTVT.